These 29 T cell receptor beta chains share one sample of origin, sequenced in a study of identical twins. TCRdb reprocessed the 5' RACE reads with MiXCR, giving one entry per CDR3 protein. In the table there are about 210,000 distinct CDR3 sequences, less than 9.5% of which are singletons. Sequencing was done on a sample of memory (CD45RO+) T cells sorted from blood. Receptors originate from a young woman in good health.

The rearrangement uses TRBV7-3 and TRBJ2-1, with D perhaps matching TRBD2 (7 bases). Trimming left V 0 bases short and J 5 bases short, with 11 bases between. The CDR3 sequence is 15 residues long. The V gene's germline CDR1 is SGHTA and CDR2 FQGTGA. DNA of the CDR3: TGTGCCAGCAGCTTAACGGGGGGGCGAAACAATGAGCAGTTCTTC. Encoded protein: CASSLTGGRNNEQFF. Drawing the rest from reference TRBV7-3 and TRBJ2-1, the complete variable domain is GAGVSQTPSNKVTEKGKYVELRCDPISGHTALYWYRQSLGQGPEFLIYFQGTGAADDSGLPNDRFFAVRPEGSVSTLKIQRTERGDSAVYLCASSLTGGRNNEQFFGPGTRLTVL.

This clonotype was observed a handful of times. V is TRBV15 and J is TRBJ1-1; D call uncertain. Germline values: CDR1 LNHNV, CDR2 YYDKDF (reference sequence). The CDR3 consists of 13 residues. The V gene lost 5 bases and the J gene lost 2 bases, with 9 bases spanning the gap. The CDR3 nucleotides are TGTGCCACCAGCGCGGGAAGAAACACTGAAGCTTTCTTT. It codes for CATSAGRNTEAFF.

This clonotype was detected only a few times. V usage is TRBV5-1 and J usage is TRBJ2-7, with 8 nucleotides matching TRBD2. The germline V gene encodes CDR1 SGHRS and CDR2 YFSETQ. The CDR3 is made up of 16 amino acids. J was trimmed by 4 bases and V by 3 bases; bases with no gene match: 12. CDR3: CASSWTEWREAYEQYF. The DNA of the CDR3 is TGCGCCAGCAGCTGGACCGAATGGCGGGAGGCTTACGAGCAGTACTTC. Together with reference TRBV5-1 and TRBJ2-7, the CDR3 gives the full variable domain: KAGVTQTPRYLIKTRGQQVTLSCSPISGHRSVSWYQQTPGQGLQFLFEYFSETQRNKGNFPGRFSGRQFSNSRSEMNVSTLELGDSALYLCASSWTEWREAYEQYFGPGTRLTVT.

This clonotype has just a few counts. The chain couples TRBV6-2 or TRBV6-3 to TRBJ2-1; D might be TRBD2 (5 bases). This CDR3 region has 14 residues. Germline V CDR1 and CDR2: MNHEY, SVGEGT. Deletions cut 1 base from V and 10 bases from J, with 14 bases between. The CDR3 spells CASSYLLGIMEQFF. DNA for the CDR3: TGTGCCAGCAGTTACTTACTAGGGATCATGGAGCAGTTCTTC.

The J gene is TRBJ1-5, the V gene TRBV28; TRBD1 aligns across 9 bases. Germline CDR1 is MDHEN and CDR2 is SYDVKM. This CDR3 is built from 14 residues. J gave up 7 bases and V 6 bases, and 7 bases lay outside the gene matches. CDR3 bases: TGTGCCAGCAGCGTGACAGGGGGGAAGCAGCCCCAGCATTTT. Protein sequence: CASSVTGGKQPQHF.

This clonotype came up many times. The chain joins TRBV5-8 to TRBJ1-2; D not resolved. V shed 0 bases and J shed 4 bases, with 13 bases lying between them. CDR1 SGHTS and CDR2 YDEGEE come from the germline V gene. The CDR3 is made up of 15 amino acids. CDR3 DNA: TGTGCCAGCAGCTTGGGGGCACGGGAAGGCTATGGCTACACCTTC. Amino acid sequence: CASSLGAREGYGYTF.

At least ten counts were recorded for this clonotype. The chain has TRBV6-1 and TRBJ1-1; 7 bases match TRBD1. V dropped 5 bases and J dropped 1; count of bases not matched to a gene: 7. This CDR3 has 15 residues. Germline V gives CDR1 MNHNS, CDR2 SASEGT. Here the CDR3 reads CASSRRQGGNTEAFF. CDR3 nucleotides: TGTGCCAGCAGTCGACGACAGGGAGGGAACACTGAAGCTTTCTTT.

This clonotype was recorded a few times. The chain combines TRBV11-3 with TRBJ2-3; 9 bases match TRBD1. This CDR3 is built from 15 residues. V was pared by 4 bases and J by 5 bases, with 7 bases of the junction left unmatched. The germline CDR1 and CDR2 sequences are SGHNT and YENEEA. The CDR3 here is CASSSPGQGLDTQYF. Written as DNA, the CDR3 is TGTGCCAGCAGCTCCCCCGGACAGGGGTTAGATACGCAGTATTTT.

The J gene is TRBJ2-3, the V gene TRBV7-2; D gene ambiguous. Between the trimmed V and J ends, which lost 0 bases and 2 bases, there was a span of 6 bases. Germline CDR1 and CDR2: SGHTA and FQGNSA. The CDR3 covers 14 residues. The CDR3 sequence is CASSLAGPTDTQYF. The CDR3, as DNA: TGTGCCAGCAGCTTAGCAGGACCCACAGATACGCAGTATTTT.

V usage is TRBV10-3 and J usage is TRBJ2-7; no clear D. From germline, CDR1 is ENHRY and CDR2 SYGVKD. Deletions cut 11 bases from V and 0 bases from J, with 11 bases between. The CDR3 length is 12 residues. CDR3 nucleotides: TGTGCCGCCAGTCCAACCTCCTACGAGCAGTACTTC. As protein: CAASPTSYEQYF.

The chain couples TRBV2 to TRBJ2-1; D might be TRBD2 (6 bases). Germline V gene sequence: CDR1 SNHLY, CDR2 FYNNEI. Trimming cost V 8 bases and J 3 bases, with 14 bases left between them. The CDR3 runs 14 residues. CDR3 sequence (DNA): TGTGCCAGCCTGAACGAGGAGGGCTACAATGAGCAGTTCTTC. Its protein product is CASLNEEGYNEQFF.

This clonotype was seen only a few times. This rearrangement joins TRBV20-1 to TRBJ2-7, with D possibly TRBD1 on 6 matching bases. This CDR3 comprises 12 residues. V was pared by 6 bases and J by 4 bases, with 13 bases between. Germline-derived CDR1 and CDR2 are DFQATT and SNEGSKA (reference sequence). For the CDR3, the DNA is TGCAGTGCACCGGACAGAGTTTACGAGCAGTACTTC. Translated, it gives CSAPDRVYEQYF.

This clonotype was detected ten times or more. Here the CDR3 reads CASSLKMADTQYF. CDR3 bases: TGTGCCAGCAGCTTAAAGATGGCAGATACGCAGTATTTT. The chain has TRBV7-3 and TRBJ2-3; D unresolved. Looked up from germline, CDR1 is SGHTA and CDR2 is FQGTGA. V lost 1 base to trimming and J lost 4 bases, with 6 bases between them. The CDR3 totals 13 residues.

CDR3 sequence: CASSYTAGETNNEQFF. In DNA, the CDR3 is TGTGCCAGCAGTTACACAGCGGGAGAAACGAACAATGAGCAGTTCTTC. This chain uses TRBV6-2 or TRBV6-3 with TRBJ2-1; 8 bases agree with TRBD2. Germline CDR1 MNHEY, CDR2 SVGEGT. V lost 2 bases and J lost 5; bases outside the gene matches: 8. This CDR3 region has 16 residues.

This clonotype showed up just a few times. This chain uses TRBV20-1 with TRBJ1-2; D possibly corresponds to TRBD1 (6 bases). Germline CDR1 DFQATT, CDR2 SNEGSKA (reference sequence). The CDR3 spans 13 residues. The V end lost 0 bases, the J end lost 7 bases, and 12 bases lay between the germline ends. CDR3 region: CSARDTQGSGYTF. The CDR3 DNA is TGCAGTGCTAGAGATACACAGGGTAGTGGCTACACCTTC.

Notes on this clonotype: A junction boundary mismatches the germline segment, possibly from a read error. DNA of the CDR3: TGTGCCATCAGCCCGAGGAGCGGACTAGCGGGAGTGATTTTCTACGAGCAGTACTTC. Amino acids: CAISPRSGLAGVIFYEQYF. This sequence joins TRBV3-1 and TRBJ2-7; 13 bases fit TRBD2. The CDR3 is made up of 19 amino acids. Germline CDR1 reads LGHDT; CDR2 reads YNNKEL (reference sequence).

The chain combines TRBV6-2 or TRBV6-3 with TRBJ2-3; D not resolved. The CDR3 spans 17 residues. Germline CDR1 reads MNHEY; CDR2 reads SVGEGT. Trimming removed 0 bases from V and 0 bases from J, with 13 bases in between. As DNA, the CDR3 is TGTGCCAGCAGTTACTCGGGTCGACCTCATAGCACAGATACGCAGTATTTT. Its translation is CASSYSGRPHSTDTQYF.

This clonotype was recorded a few times. J is TRBJ1-1 and V is TRBV12-3 or TRBV12-4; 10 bases fit TRBD1. The CDR3 length is 15 residues. V trimming: 6 bases; J trimming: 2 bases; junction bases outside the gene matches: 6. The CDR3, as DNA: TGTGCCAGCAGGCGAGGGGACAGGGGAAACACTGAAGCTTTCTTT. As protein: CASRRGDRGNTEAFF.

This clonotype was recorded many times. The V and J genes are TRBV12-3 or TRBV12-4 and TRBJ2-1; 8 bases map to TRBD2. Losses at the gene ends were 6 bases for V and 9 bases for J; bases not matched to a gene: 16. The CDR3 is 16 amino acids. The CDR3 region has the DNA TGTGCCAGCAGGTACACTAGCGGTGGGGGTGTCGGTGAGCAGTTCTTC. Amino acids: CASRYTSGGGVGEQFF.

There are a few counts of this clonotype. V usage is TRBV7-8 and J usage is TRBJ1-5; tentative D call: TRBD1 (6 bases). Germline CDR1 SGHVS, CDR2 FQNEAQ. Trimming cost V 4 bases and J 9 bases, with 25 bases left between them. This CDR3 is built from 17 residues. The CDR3 loop is CASSSREGDTRRRPQHF. The CDR3, as DNA: TGTGCCAGCAGCTCCCGGGAGGGGGACACCCGGAGGCGGCCCCAGCATTTT.

This clonotype was seen ten or more times. The chain uses TRBV10-2 and TRBJ1-2; D might be TRBD1 (6 bases). The CDR3 loop spans 12 amino acids. V was clipped by 4 bases and J by 8 bases, with 11 bases between them. Germline CDR1 and CDR2: WSHSY and SAAADI. CDR3 region: CASSGGGGGYTF. The CDR3 nucleotides are TGCGCCAGCAGTGGCGGGGGCGGAGGCTACACCTTC.

The chain employs TRBV28 and TRBJ2-7; no firm D call. Germline CDR1 MDHEN, CDR2 SYDVKM. With 3 bases removed from V and 5 bases from J, the gap between germline ends came to 11 bases. CDR3 length: 13 amino acids. The CDR3 region has the DNA TGTGCCAGCAGTTTGACTTTCCCCCACGAGCAGTACTTC. This codes for CASSLTFPHEQYF. Full variable domain (rest looked up from reference TRBV28 and TRBJ2-7): DVKVTQSSRYLVKRTGEKVFLECVQDMDHENMFWYRQDPGLGLRLIYFSYDVKMKEKGDIPEGYSVSREKKERFSLILESASTNQTSMYLCASSLTFPHEQYFGPGTRLTVT.

This clonotype was counted many times. V usage is TRBV7-2 and J usage is TRBJ1-2; 10 bases map to TRBD1. V trimming: 4 bases; J trimming: 5 bases; junction bases outside the gene matches: 1. The length of the CDR3 is 13 residues. CDR1 and CDR2 from the germline V gene are SGHTA and FQGNSA. The CDR3 bases are TGTGCCAGCAGCTGGGACAGGGGTTATGGCTACACCTTC. It is translated as CASSWDRGYGYTF.

This clonotype was observed at least ten times. The genes are TRBV5-1 and TRBJ2-7; 8 bases match TRBD1. CDR3 length: 14 residues. V was pared by 3 bases and J by 3 bases, with 5 bases of the junction left unmatched. Germline V gene sequence: CDR1 SGHRS, CDR2 YFSETQ. The CDR3 protein is CASSSGTGGYEQYF. For the CDR3, the DNA is TGCGCCAGCAGCTCGGGGACAGGTGGCTACGAGCAGTACTTC.

The V gene is TRBV6-1, the J gene TRBJ1-2, with TRBD1 identical over 7 bases. The CDR3 consists of 13 residues. After removal of 6 bases from V and 5 bases from J, the junction contained 6 bases not matched to a gene. Per germline, CDR1 MNHNS and CDR2 SASEGT. CDR3 loop: CASSQGDLYGYTF. In DNA, the CDR3 is TGTGCCAGCAGCCAGGGGGACCTATATGGCTACACCTTC.

J is TRBJ2-2 and V is TRBV7-2, with D perhaps TRBD1 (6 bases). Trimming took 5 bases from V and 5 from J, leaving 12 bases between them. CDR1 and CDR2 from the germline V gene are SGHTA and FQGNSA. This CDR3 is built from 14 residues. This CDR3 is CASSPQGTTGELFF. In DNA, the CDR3 is TGTGCCAGCAGCCCACAGGGAACTACCGGGGAGCTGTTTTTT.

At least ten counts were recorded for this clonotype. This chain uses TRBV29-1 with TRBJ1-5; D uncertain. Deletions cut 5 bases from V and 2 bases from J, with 10 bases between. Germline CDR1 is SQVTM and CDR2 is ANQGSEA. The CDR3 totals 13 residues. CDR3 loop: CSVRQDGNQPQHF. As DNA, the CDR3 is TGCAGCGTTCGCCAGGATGGCAATCAGCCCCAGCATTTT.

The V and J genes are TRBV27 and TRBJ2-7, with TRBD2 matching over 13 bases. The CDR3 has 16 residues. In germline, CDR1 is MNHEY, CDR2 SMNVEV (reference sequence). The V gene end was trimmed by 6 bases and the J gene end by 0 bases; junction bases not matched to a gene: 5. DNA for the CDR3: TGTGCCAGCAGACTTACTAGCGGGGGGGCCTCCTACGAGCAGTACTTC. It specifies CASRLTSGGASYEQYF.

J is TRBJ2-5 and V is TRBV2; 9 positions match TRBD1. The germline CDR1 and CDR2 sequences are SNHLY and FYNNEI. The CDR3 is made up of 15 amino acids. V shed 8 bases, J shed 3 bases, and the junction held 10 bases outside the gene matches. The DNA for the CDR3 is TGTGCCAGCTACCCCCCGGGACAGGGTAAAGAGACCCAGTACTTC. Its translation: CASYPPGQGKETQYF.